This is a list of T cell receptor beta chains from one sample in a study of blood T cell repertoires in COVID-19. TCRdb's copy holds only in-frame clones and misses some; the assay was immunoSEQ multiplex PCR. The table has about 57,000 clones, roughly 82% seen once. Sequencing input: peripheral blood. The source of these receptors is a woman aged 60-75 years with acute or convalescent COVID-19. The CDR3 runs from the conserved cysteine through the conserved F or W. A D gene is named only where the DNA matches it firmly. Clone size is shown for a subset of rows, as once, few, many or a class of expanded clone.

J gene: TRBJ1-1
V gene: TRBV25-1
clone size: NA
D gene: TRBD1
CDR3 DNA: TGTGCCACCCGGACAGGAACGGTCACTGAAGCTTTCTTT
CDR3 protein: CATRTGTVTEAFF

J gene: TRBJ2-3
V gene: TRBV7-8
clone size: NA
D gene: NA
CDR3 DNA: TGTGCCAGCAGTCTAAGCTCTATCACAGATACGCAGTATTTT
CDR3 protein: CASSLSSITDTQYF

J gene: TRBJ2-7
V gene: TRBV2
clone size: NA
D gene: TRBD2
CDR3 DNA: TGTGCCAGCAGCCGCGGGACTAGCGGAACCTACGAGCAGTACTTC
CDR3 protein: CASSRGTSGTYEQYF

J gene: TRBJ1-6
V gene: TRBV5-4
clone size: NA
D gene: NA
CDR3 DNA: TGTGCCAGCAGCTTGGCTCCTTCAAGGGACTCTCCCCTCCACTTT
CDR3 protein: CASSLAPSRDSPLHF

J gene: TRBJ2-1
V gene: TRBV4-3
clone size: NA
D gene: NA
CDR3 DNA: TGCGCCAGCAGCCAAGATCGGAGAAGTTACAATGAGCAGTTCTTC
CDR3 protein: CASSQDRRSYNEQFF

J gene: TRBJ2-7
V gene: TRBV5-1
clone size: NA
D gene: NA
CDR3 DNA: TGCGCCAGCAGCTTGGGAGACGGCCCTAGGGAGCAGTACTTC
CDR3 protein: CASSLGDGPREQYF

J gene: TRBJ1-2
V gene: TRBV6-1
clone size: NA
D gene: NA
CDR3 DNA: TGTGCCAGCAGTGAAGGGGTGACGGGTGGCTATGGCTACACCTTC
CDR3 protein: CASSEGVTGGYGYTF

J gene: TRBJ2-5
V gene: TRBV5-4
clone size: NA
D gene: TRBD2
CDR3 DNA: TGTGCCAGCAGCTTAGGGACTAGCGGGGGGGTAGAGACCCAGTACTTC
CDR3 protein: CASSLGTSGGVETQYF

J gene: TRBJ2-7
V gene: TRBV10-3
clone size: few
D gene: NA
CDR3 DNA: TGTGCCATCAGGGAGACCCTTAAGAGCTCCTACGAGCAGTACTTC
CDR3 protein: CAIRETLKSSYEQYF

J gene: TRBJ2-6
V gene: TRBV30
clone size: once
D gene: NA
CDR3 DNA: TGTGCCTGGAGTAGGAGATCCGGCGGGGCCAACGTCCTGACTTTC
CDR3 protein: CAWSRRSGGANVLTF

J gene: TRBJ2-2
V gene: TRBV25-1
clone size: NA
D gene: NA
CDR3 DNA: TGTGCCAGCACTCCCCCCGGTGGCACCGGGGAGCTGTTTTTT
CDR3 protein: CASTPPGGTGELFF

J gene: TRBJ2-7
V gene: TRBV15
clone size: NA
D gene: NA
CDR3 DNA: TGTGCCACCAGCGCGGGACCTGCGGGTGAGCAGTACTTC
CDR3 protein: CATSAGPAGEQYF

J gene: TRBJ1-5
V gene: TRBV4-1
clone size: few
D gene: NA
CDR3 DNA: TGCGCCAGCAGCCAGCAGGGAATCGGCAATCAGCCCCAGCATTTT
CDR3 protein: CASSQQGIGNQPQHF

J gene: TRBJ2-3
V gene: TRBV6-1
clone size: NA
D gene: TRBD2
CDR3 DNA: TGTGCCAGTCGTGTACGGGGGGGAGGGGCAGATACGCAGTATTTT
CDR3 protein: CASRVRGGGADTQYF

J gene: TRBJ2-1
V gene: TRBV4-1
clone size: NA
D gene: TRBD1
CDR3 DNA: TGCGCCAGCAGCCAAGCAGGGGGACAGGGCTGGGATGAGCAGTTCTTC
CDR3 protein: CASSQAGGQGWDEQFF

J gene: TRBJ2-3
V gene: TRBV19
clone size: NA
D gene: TRBD2
CDR3 DNA: TGTGCCAGTAGTGAACTAGCGGGGGAGGCAGATACGCAGTATTTT
CDR3 protein: CASSELAGEADTQYF

J gene: TRBJ2-3
V gene: TRBV6-5
clone size: NA
D gene: TRBD2
CDR3 DNA: TGTGCCAGCAGACTAGCGGGGGGCGCAGATACGCAGTATTTT
CDR3 protein: CASRLAGGADTQYF

J gene: TRBJ1-1
V gene: TRBV5-1
clone size: few
D gene: NA
CDR3 DNA: TGCGCCAGCAGCCTGACAGCCATGAACACTGAAGCTTTCTTT
CDR3 protein: CASSLTAMNTEAFF

J gene: TRBJ2-7
V gene: TRBV5-1
clone size: NA
D gene: NA
CDR3 DNA: TGCGCCAGCAGCTTCGGTTGGTCCTACGAGCAGTACTTC
CDR3 protein: CASSFGWSYEQYF

J gene: TRBJ1-5
V gene: TRBV4-3
clone size: NA
D gene: TRBD1
CDR3 DNA: TGCGCCAGCAGCCAAGATTTGGGACAGGGGGTGTATAGCAATCAGCCCCAGCATTTT
CDR3 protein: CASSQDLGQGVYSNQPQHF

J gene: TRBJ1-1
V gene: TRBV5-1
clone size: NA
D gene: TRBD1
CDR3 DNA: TGCGCCAGCAGCTTGTGGGACAGAAACACTGAAGCTTTCTTT
CDR3 protein: CASSLWDRNTEAFF

J gene: TRBJ2-3
V gene: TRBV4-3
clone size: NA
D gene: TRBD2
CDR3 DNA: TGCGCCAGCAGCCAAGGTTCGCGGGGGAGAAACACAGATACGCAGTATTTT
CDR3 protein: CASSQGSRGRNTDTQYF